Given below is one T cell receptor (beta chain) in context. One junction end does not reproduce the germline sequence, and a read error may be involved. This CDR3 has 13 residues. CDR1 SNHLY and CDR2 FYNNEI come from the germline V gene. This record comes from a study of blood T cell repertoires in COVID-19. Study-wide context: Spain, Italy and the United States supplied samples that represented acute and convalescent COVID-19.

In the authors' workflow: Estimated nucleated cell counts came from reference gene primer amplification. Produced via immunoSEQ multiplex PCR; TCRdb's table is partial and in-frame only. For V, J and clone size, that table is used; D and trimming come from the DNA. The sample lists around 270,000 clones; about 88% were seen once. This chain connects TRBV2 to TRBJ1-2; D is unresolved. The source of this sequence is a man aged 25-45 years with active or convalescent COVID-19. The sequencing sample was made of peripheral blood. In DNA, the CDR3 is TGTGCCAGCAGCCCCCGGCTCTACTACGGCTACACCTTC. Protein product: CASSPRLYYGYTF.